This TCR beta chain was sequenced during a study of CD8+CD57+ T cells in acquired aplastic anemia. Study details: Sorting CD4+ and CD8+ cells gave DNA averaging approximately 3 ug. Study results and limitations: Overlap between patients and controls comprised about 28 CD8+ CDR3 sequences.

V lost 0 bases, J lost 2 bases, and 6 bases lay in between. This CDR3 spans 14 amino acids. Germline lookup yields CDR1 SGHDT and CDR2 YYEEEE. This clonotype has only one observation. Antigen: not known. Profiles of TCR beta VDJ and CDR3 were generated from a genomic DNA template. MiXCR, applied by TCRdb to the reads, yields one record per CDR3 protein. The table lists roughly 64,000 distinct CDR3 sequences, about 56% of them singletons. The chain uses TRBV5-6 and TRBJ2-1, with TRBD2 as a possible D gene (6 bases). Material for sequencing was sorted CD4+, CD8+, or CD8+CD57+ T cells (not recorded which) from PBMCs. The clonotype was recovered from a human donor in good health, serving as a control. The DNA for the CDR3 is TGTGCCAGCAGCTTGGGGACTACCTACAATGAGCAGTTCTTC. The encoded protein is CASSLGTTYNEQFF. Variable domain in full (rest from reference TRBV5-6 and TRBJ2-1): DAGVTQSPTHLIKTRGQQVTLRCSPKSGHDTVSWYQQALGQGPQFIFQYYEEEERQRGNFPDRFSGHQFPNYSSELNVNALLLGDSALYLCASSLGTTYNEQFFGPGTRLTVL.